This T cell receptor beta chain came from a study of cytomegalovirus exposure and HLA in healthy donors. TCRdb's table, derived via immunoSEQ multiplex PCR, lists solely in-frame clones and lacks some. The data contain tens of thousands of clones, around 94% of them singletons. Points from the study as a whole: Researchers reported that three CMV-associated chains were confirmed in vitro as CMV antigen-specific. Per published reports, the classifier diagnosed cytomegalovirus status with high specificity and sensitivity. 150 or so TCR beta chains were listed as cytomegalovirus-associated.

Concerning this clone: Its target is unknown.

The germline gives CDR1 LNHDA, CDR2 SQIVND (reference sequence). V shed 5 bases and J 6 bases; nucleotides not matched to a gene: 11. This CDR3 has 16 residues. The chain couples TRBV19 to TRBJ2-3; 10 bases agree with TRBD2. This sequence was found in a woman aged 18-35 years in good health and CMV-seropositive. Sequences were obtained from PBMCs. CDR3 protein: CASSPRYLAGVDTQYF. In nucleotides, the CDR3 is TGTGCCAGTAGTCCACGATATCTAGCGGGAGTTGATACGCAGTATTTT.